This TCR beta chain is from a study of cytomegalovirus exposure and HLA in healthy donors. Whole-study findings and limits: According to reports, the classifier identified cytomegalovirus status with high specificity and sensitivity.

The sample holds a few counts of this clone. Its antigen remains unknown. Generated by immunoSEQ multiplex PCR, the TCRdb table keeps only in-frame clones and is missing some. Here the sample spans 300,000 to 350,000 clones, around 90% being singletons. This CDR3 spans 15 amino acids. The V gene lost 1 base and the J gene lost 10 bases, with 14 bases spanning the gap. CDR1 is SEHNR, CDR2 FQNEAQ, per germline (reference sequence). The sequenced sample was PBMCs. The sequence derives from a man aged 25 to 40 in good health and CMV-seronegative. This chain connects TRBV7-9 to TRBJ1-6; possible D gene TRBD1, 5 bases. The CDR3 loop is CASSLVDQGGSPLHF. The CDR3 DNA is TGTGCCAGCAGCTTAGTAGATCAGGGCGGATCACCCCTCCACTTT.